The 16 T cell receptor beta chains reported below all come from one sample, sequenced in a study of post-analysis software for immune sequencing data. General observations from the study: Included in a set of 5 or 6 TRBV segments more frequent in patients than controls were TRBV5-6, TRBV5-1 and TRBV20-1.

No cognate antigen is known for these TCRs. Unique molecular identifiers were present in the TCR beta cDNA libraries. Each CDR3 protein gets one entry after TCRdb re-called the PCR reads with MiXCR. The sample records about 260,000 distinct CDR3 sequences, 36% being singletons. Sequencing was carried out using blood. These receptors all stem from a girl under 18 with multiple sclerosis.

This clonotype was detected only a few times. This chain uses TRBV29-1 with TRBJ2-1; D remains ambiguous. The CDR3 is 10 amino acids. Looked up from germline, CDR1 is SQVTM and CDR2 is ANQGSEA. The germline V and J ends were trimmed by 7 bases and 9 bases, with 10 bases remaining between them. This CDR3 is CSGITIEQFF. DNA for the CDR3: TGCAGCGGTATAACGATTGAGCAGTTCTTC.

This clonotype was observed many times. The rearrangement links TRBV5-1 to TRBJ1-2, with D unresolved. V was clipped by 1 base and J by 8 bases, with 15 bases between them. The germline CDR1 and CDR2 sequences are SGHRS and YFSETQ. The CDR3 has 14 amino acids. The CDR3 nucleotides read TGCGCCAGCAGCTTGTTGGGCAGCCCGGGCGGCTACACCTTC. Translated, it gives CASSLLGSPGGYTF.

The table lists this clonotype with many counts. The V gene is TRBV7-9, the J gene TRBJ1-2, with D possibly being TRBD1 (5 bases). Germline lookup yields CDR1 SEHNR and CDR2 FQNEAQ (reference sequence). V was trimmed by 6 bases and J by 0 bases, leaving 17 bases between them. The CDR3 is 16 amino acids. This CDR3 is CASRSQNGGSNYGYTF. The CDR3 DNA reads TGTGCCAGCAGGTCTCAGAACGGGGGTTCTAACTATGGCTACACCTTC. Using reference TRBV7-9 and TRBJ1-2 for the parts outside the CDR3, the full variable domain is DTGVSQNPRHKITKRGQNVTFRCDPISEHNRLYWYRQTLGQGPEFLTYFQNEAQLEKSRLLSDRFSAERPKGSFSTLEIQRTEQGDSAMYLCASRSQNGGSNYGYTFGSGTRLTVV.

This clonotype came up a few times. V gene TRBV13 combines with J gene TRBJ2-1; tentatively, D is TRBD2 (6 bases). Germline values: CDR1 PRHDT, CDR2 FYEKMQ (reference sequence). There are 14 residues in the CDR3. V shed 5 bases and J shed 1 base, with 9 bases lying between them. The CDR3 spells CASSKSGSYNEQFF. The CDR3 DNA sequence: TGTGCCAGCAGCAAGAGCGGGTCCTACAATGAGCAGTTCTTC.

Only a few counts were recorded for this clonotype. The rearrangement uses TRBV7-9 and TRBJ1-1, with D possibly TRBD1 on 5 matching bases. The V end lost 2 bases, the J end lost 5 bases, and 9 bases lay between the germline ends. The germline gives CDR1 SEHNR, CDR2 FQNEAQ (reference sequence). This CDR3 spans 13 amino acids. This chain's CDR3 is CASSLSGVTEAFF. DNA of the CDR3: TGTGCCAGCAGCTTATCGGGGGTGACTGAAGCTTTCTTT. The variable domain in full, with the rest retrieved from reference TRBV7-9 and TRBJ1-1, is DTGVSQNPRHKITKRGQNVTFRCDPISEHNRLYWYRQTLGQGPEFLTYFQNEAQLEKSRLLSDRFSAERPKGSFSTLEIQRTEQGDSAMYLCASSLSGVTEAFFGQGTRLTVV.

As regards this clonotype: At one end, the junction sequence differs from germline, possibly due to a read error. The genes are TRBV7-2 and TRBJ2-7, with 11 positions matching TRBD2. The CDR3 sequence is 16 residues long. In germline, CDR1 is SGHTA, CDR2 FQGNSA. The CDR3 sequence is CASSLALAGGPYEQYF. The DNA for the CDR3 is TGCGCCAGCAGCTTAGCGCTAGCGGGAGGTCCCTACGAGCAGTACTTC.

As for this clonotype: A much bigger clone sits one base away, suggesting this may be a read error. The chain employs TRBV11-2 and TRBJ2-5; 11 nucleotides match TRBD2. Germline loops: CDR1 SGHAT, CDR2 FQNNGV. The length of the CDR3 is 19 residues. In DNA form, the CDR3 reads TGTGCCGGCAGCTTACCCCTCCTACTAGCGGGAGATGACCAAGAGACCCAGTACTTC. Residues: CAGSLPLLLAGDDQETQYF.

In this sample, this clonotype turned up many times. The chain combines TRBV7-2 with TRBJ2-1; D is ambiguous. CDR1 and CDR2 (germline): SGHTA, FQGNSA. The CDR3 length is 12 residues. V was pared by 1 base and J by 5 bases, with 3 bases between. Written as DNA, the CDR3 is TGTGCCAGCAGCTTAGGGGACAATGAGCAGTTCTTC. Protein: CASSLGDNEQFF.

This clonotype was counted between two and nine times. The CDR3 region is CASSSGGVSNQPQHF. The DNA of the CDR3 is TGTGCCAGCAGCTCCGGGGGGGTTAGCAATCAGCCCCAGCATTTT. The chain combines TRBV7-2 with TRBJ1-5; possible D gene TRBD1, 5 bases. The CDR3 sequence is 15 residues long. V was trimmed by 4 bases and J by 0 bases, leaving 10 bases between them. Germline values: CDR1 SGHTA, CDR2 FQGNSA.

The V and J genes are TRBV28 and TRBJ1-3, with TRBD1 as a possible D gene (5 bases). The CDR3 covers 15 residues. The germline V gene encodes CDR1 MDHEN and CDR2 SYDVKM. V was cut by 6 bases and J by 4 bases, with 16 bases left in between. In nucleotides, the CDR3 is TGTGCCAGCAGAGCCATGGGGGAATCCGGAAACACCATATATTTT. This codes for CASRAMGESGNTIYF.

V is TRBV5-1 and J is TRBJ2-6; 10 bases line up with TRBD1. Germline CDR1 and CDR2: SGHRS and YFSETQ. This CDR3 comprises 18 residues. V dropped 4 bases and J dropped 0; count of bases not matched to a gene: 7. In DNA form, the CDR3 reads TGCGCCAGCAGCACAGGGACAGGGGCCGGCTCTGGGGCCAACGTCCTGACTTTC. This translates into CASSTGTGAGSGANVLTF.

This clonotype was detected many times. This sequence joins TRBV2 and TRBJ2-6; unclear D gene. V was cut by 11 bases and J by 2 bases, with 13 bases left in between. In germline, CDR1 is SNHLY, CDR2 FYNNEI. This CDR3 is 14 amino acids long. CDR3 bases: TGTGCCTACCTTCGACTCGCTGGGGCCAACGTCCTGACTTTC. Translating gives CAYLRLAGANVLTF. The full variable domain, in which reference TRBV2 and TRBJ2-6 provide the parts outside the CDR3, is EPEVTQTPSHQVTQMGQEVILRCVPISNHLYFYWYRQILGQKVEFLVSFYNNEISEKSEIFDDQFSVERPDGSNFTLKIRSTKLEDSAMYFCAYLRLAGANVLTFGAGSRLTVL.

The chain links TRBV2 to TRBJ2-1; D ambiguous. Trimming removed 8 bases at V and 5 bases at J, with 13 bases between. The CDR3 extends over 13 amino acids. The germline V gene encodes CDR1 SNHLY and CDR2 FYNNEI. The CDR3 bases are TGTGCCAGCGCCTTTATCGCTAACAATGAGCAGTTCTTC. Protein sequence: CASAFIANNEQFF.

This clonotype was counted at least ten times. The rearrangement links TRBV29-1 to TRBJ2-3; a weak D match, TRBD1 (5 bases). This CDR3 is built from 15 residues. V was shortened by 5 bases and J by 1 base, with 16 bases between the two germline ends. Germline loops: CDR1 SQVTM, CDR2 ANQGSEA. For the CDR3, the DNA is TGCAGCGTTCTACCCTCAGGGCCCGGCACAGATACGCAGTATTTT. This codes for CSVLPSGPGTDTQYF.

This chain joins TRBV20-1 and TRBJ2-1; TRBD2 aligns across 7 bases. The DNA matches TRBJ2-7 better at its end, which makes the J call doubtful. CDR3 size: 14 residues. Germline V gene sequence: CDR1 DFQATT, CDR2 SNEGSKA (reference sequence). DNA for the CDR3: TGCAGTGCTAGAGTACCGGGAGGCTACAATGAGCAGTACTTC. It specifies CSARVPGGYNEQYF.

The chain links TRBV29-1 to TRBJ2-1, with TRBD1 identical over 8 bases. The J call may be wrong; the DNA end is better matched by TRBJ2-7. In germline, CDR1 is SQVTM, CDR2 ANQGSEA. The CDR3 runs 16 residues. CDR3 sequence: CSVVVQGASPYNEQYF. The DNA of the CDR3 is TGCAGCGTTGTTGTGCAGGGGGCATCTCCCTACAATGAGCAGTACTTC.